The clone carrying this T cell receptor beta chain came up many times. V was trimmed by 3 bases and J by 10 bases, leaving 13 bases between them. The CDR3 covers 14 residues. The germline V gene has CDR1 MDHEN and CDR2 SYDVKM. This entry comes from a study of T cell repertoires in cytomegalovirus infection. TCRdb ran MiXCR on the reads and lists one entry per CDR3 protein. The sample shows fewer than 350,000 distinct CDR3 sequences, over 7.5% of them seen only once. The receptor comes from a human donor in good health (CMV status not recorded). Some clones in this sample may be carry-over from other donors' samples. J is TRBJ1-6 and V is TRBV28, with TRBD1 as a possible D gene (5 bases). The specimen sequenced was PBMCs. The CDR3 reads CASSFRGNQSPLHF. DNA of the CDR3: TGTGCCAGCAGTTTTAGGGGAAATCAATCACCCCTCCACTTT. Drawing the rest from reference TRBV28 and TRBJ1-6, the complete variable domain is DVKVTQSSRYLVKRTGEKVFLECVQDMDHENMFWYRQDPGLGLRLIYFSYDVKMKEKGDIPEGYSVSREKKERFSLILESASTNQTSMYLCASSFRGNQSPLHFGNGTRLTVT.